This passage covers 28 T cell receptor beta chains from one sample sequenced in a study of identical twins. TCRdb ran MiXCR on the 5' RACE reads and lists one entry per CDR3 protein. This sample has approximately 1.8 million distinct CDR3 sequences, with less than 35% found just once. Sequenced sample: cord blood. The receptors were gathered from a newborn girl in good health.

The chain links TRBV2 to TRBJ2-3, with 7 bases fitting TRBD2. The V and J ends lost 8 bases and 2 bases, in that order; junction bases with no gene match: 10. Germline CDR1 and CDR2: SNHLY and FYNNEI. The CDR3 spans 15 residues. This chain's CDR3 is CASGATSSNTDTQYF. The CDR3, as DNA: TGTGCCAGCGGTGCGACTAGCAGCAACACAGATACGCAGTATTTT.

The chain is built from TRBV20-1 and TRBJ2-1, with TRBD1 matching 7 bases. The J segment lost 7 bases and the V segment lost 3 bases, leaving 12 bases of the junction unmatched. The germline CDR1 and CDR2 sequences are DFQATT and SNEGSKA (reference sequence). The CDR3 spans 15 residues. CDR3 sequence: CSASLGTVYRNEQFF. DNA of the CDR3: TGCAGTGCTAGCCTAGGGACAGTATATCGTAATGAGCAGTTCTTC.

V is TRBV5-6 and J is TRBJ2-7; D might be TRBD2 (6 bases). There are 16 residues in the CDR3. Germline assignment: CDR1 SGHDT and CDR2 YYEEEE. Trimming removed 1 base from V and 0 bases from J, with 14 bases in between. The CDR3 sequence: CASSLHSGGSSYEQYF. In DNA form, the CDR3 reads TGTGCCAGCAGCTTGCATAGCGGAGGTAGCTCCTACGAGCAGTACTTC.

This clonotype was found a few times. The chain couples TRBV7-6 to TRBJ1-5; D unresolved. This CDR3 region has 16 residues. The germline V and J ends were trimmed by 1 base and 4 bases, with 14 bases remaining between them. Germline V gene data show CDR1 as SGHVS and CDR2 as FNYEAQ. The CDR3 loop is CASSLEADRRNQPQHF. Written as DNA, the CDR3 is TGTGCCAGCAGCTTAGAAGCGGACCGAAGAAATCAGCCCCAGCATTTT. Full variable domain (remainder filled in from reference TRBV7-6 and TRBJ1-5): GAGVSQSPRYKVTKRGQDVALRCDPISGHVSLYWYRQALGQGPEFLTYFNYEAQQDKSGLPNDRFSAERPEGSISTLTIQRTEQRDSAMYRCASSLEADRRNQPQHFGDGTRLSIL.

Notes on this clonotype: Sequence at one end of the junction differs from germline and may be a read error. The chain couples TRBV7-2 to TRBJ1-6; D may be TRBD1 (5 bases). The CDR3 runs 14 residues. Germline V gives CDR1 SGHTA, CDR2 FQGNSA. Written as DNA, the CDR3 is TGTGCCTGCAGCTTACCAGGGCTCGCTTCACCCCTCCACTTT. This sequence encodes CACSLPGLASPLHF.

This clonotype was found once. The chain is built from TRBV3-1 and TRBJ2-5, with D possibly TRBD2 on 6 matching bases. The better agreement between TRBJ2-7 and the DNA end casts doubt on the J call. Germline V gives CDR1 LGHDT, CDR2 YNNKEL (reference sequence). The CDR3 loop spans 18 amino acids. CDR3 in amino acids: CASSQVSSLAYKANEQYF. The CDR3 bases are TGTGCCAGCAGCCAAGTATCATCCCTAGCGTATAAAGCCAACGAGCAGTACTTC.

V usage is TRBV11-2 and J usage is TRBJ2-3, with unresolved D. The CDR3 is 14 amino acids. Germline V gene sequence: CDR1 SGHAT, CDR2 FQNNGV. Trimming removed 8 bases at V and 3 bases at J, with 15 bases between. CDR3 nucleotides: TGTGCCAGCGGCCTTCTAACCCTTACAGATACGCAGTATTTT. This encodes CASGLLTLTDTQYF.

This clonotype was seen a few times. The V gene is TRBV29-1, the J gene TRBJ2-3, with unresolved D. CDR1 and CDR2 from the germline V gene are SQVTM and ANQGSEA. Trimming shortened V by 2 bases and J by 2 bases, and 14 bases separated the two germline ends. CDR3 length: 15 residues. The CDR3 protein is CSVELKDTVTDTQYF. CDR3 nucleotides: TGCAGCGTTGAATTGAAAGACACTGTCACAGATACGCAGTATTTT.

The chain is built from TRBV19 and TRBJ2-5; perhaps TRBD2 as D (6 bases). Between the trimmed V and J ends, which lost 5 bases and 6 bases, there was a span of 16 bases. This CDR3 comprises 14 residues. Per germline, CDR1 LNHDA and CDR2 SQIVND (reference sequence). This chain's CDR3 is CASSQPGLPQTQYF. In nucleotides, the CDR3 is TGTGCCAGTAGTCAGCCGGGACTGCCCCAGACCCAGTACTTC. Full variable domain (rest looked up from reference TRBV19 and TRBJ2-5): DGGITQSPKYLFRKEGQNVTLSCEQNLNHDAMYWYRQDPGQGLRLIYYSQIVNDFQKGDIAEGYSVSREKKESFPLTVTSAQKNPTAFYLCASSQPGLPQTQYFGPGTRLLVL.

This chain's CDR3 is CASSLVPETGKAFF. CDR3 in DNA: TGTGCCAGCAGCTTAGTGCCGGAGACAGGGAAAGCTTTCTTT. The chain is built from TRBV7-2 and TRBJ1-1; 7 nucleotides line up with TRBD1. The germline CDR1 and CDR2 sequences are SGHTA and FQGNSA. The CDR3 is 14 amino acids. Trimming at V came to 1 base and at J to 9 bases, leaving 8 bases not matched to a gene.

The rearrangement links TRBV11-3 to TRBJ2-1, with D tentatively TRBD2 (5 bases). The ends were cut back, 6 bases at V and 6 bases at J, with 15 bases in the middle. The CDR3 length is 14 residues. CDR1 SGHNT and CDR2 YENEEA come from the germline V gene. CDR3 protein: CASSLIRAANEQFF. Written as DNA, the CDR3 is TGTGCCAGCAGTTTAATTCGAGCGGCCAATGAGCAGTTCTTC.

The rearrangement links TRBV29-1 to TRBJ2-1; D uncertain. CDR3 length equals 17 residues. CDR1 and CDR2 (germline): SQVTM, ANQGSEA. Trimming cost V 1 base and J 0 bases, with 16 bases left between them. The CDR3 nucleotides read TGCAGCGTTGAAGGGGCTCAAGGATTTGACTCCTACAATGAGCAGTTCTTC. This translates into CSVEGAQGFDSYNEQFF.

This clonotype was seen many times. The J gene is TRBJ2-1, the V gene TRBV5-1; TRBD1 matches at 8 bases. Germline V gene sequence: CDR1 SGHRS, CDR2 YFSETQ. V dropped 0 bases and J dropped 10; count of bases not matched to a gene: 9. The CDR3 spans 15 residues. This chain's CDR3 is CASSLASQGAKEQFF. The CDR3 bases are TGCGCCAGCAGCTTGGCCTCTCAGGGGGCTAAGGAGCAGTTCTTC.

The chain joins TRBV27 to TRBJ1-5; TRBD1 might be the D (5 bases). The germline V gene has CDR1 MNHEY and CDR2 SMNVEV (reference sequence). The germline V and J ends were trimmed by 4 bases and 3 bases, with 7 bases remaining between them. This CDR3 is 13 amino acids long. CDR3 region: CASSWGDNQPQHF. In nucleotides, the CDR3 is TGTGCCAGCAGTTGGGGGGACAATCAGCCCCAGCATTTT.

CDR3 sequence (DNA): TGCAGTGCAATACCCGGGGCTCATAGCAATCAGCCCCAGCATTTT. The encoded protein is CSAIPGAHSNQPQHF. The chain has TRBV20-1 and TRBJ1-5; D may be TRBD1 (5 bases). The CDR3 runs to 15 residues. Germline-derived CDR1 and CDR2 are DFQATT and SNEGSKA (reference sequence). V was cut by 6 bases and J by 0 bases, with 15 bases left in between.

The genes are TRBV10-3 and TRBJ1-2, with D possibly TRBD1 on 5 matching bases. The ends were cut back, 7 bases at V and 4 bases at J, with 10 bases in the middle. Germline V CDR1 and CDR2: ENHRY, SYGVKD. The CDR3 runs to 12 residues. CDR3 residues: CAIKAGTYGYTF. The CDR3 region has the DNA TGTGCCATCAAAGCAGGGACCTATGGCTACACCTTC.

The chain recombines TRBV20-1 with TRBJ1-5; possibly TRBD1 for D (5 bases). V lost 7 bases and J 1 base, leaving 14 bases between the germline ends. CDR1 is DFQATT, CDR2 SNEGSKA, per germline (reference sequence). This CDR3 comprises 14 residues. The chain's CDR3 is CSGIPGPSNQPQHF. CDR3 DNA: TGCAGTGGGATCCCGGGACCCAGCAATCAGCCCCAGCATTTT.

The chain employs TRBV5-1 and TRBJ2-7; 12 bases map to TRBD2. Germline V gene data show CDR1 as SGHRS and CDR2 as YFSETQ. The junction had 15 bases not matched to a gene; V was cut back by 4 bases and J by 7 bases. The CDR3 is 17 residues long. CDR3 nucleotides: TGCGCCAGCAGCCCGCTCTGGACTAGCGGGGTGAACAATGAGCAGTACTTC. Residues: CASSPLWTSGVNNEQYF.

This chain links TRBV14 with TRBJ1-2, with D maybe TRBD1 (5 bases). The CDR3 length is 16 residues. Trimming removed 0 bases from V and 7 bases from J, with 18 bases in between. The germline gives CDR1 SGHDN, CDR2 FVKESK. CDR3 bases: TGTGCCAGCAGCCAAGATGTCCGTCAGGGCTTTTCTGGCTACACCTTC. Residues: CASSQDVRQGFSGYTF. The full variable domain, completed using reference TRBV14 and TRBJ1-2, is EAGVTQFPSHSVIEKGQTVTLRCDPISGHDNLYWYRRVMGKEIKFLLHFVKESKQDESGMPNNRFLAERTGGTYSTLKVQPAELEDSGVYFCASSQDVRQGFSGYTFGSGTRLTVV.

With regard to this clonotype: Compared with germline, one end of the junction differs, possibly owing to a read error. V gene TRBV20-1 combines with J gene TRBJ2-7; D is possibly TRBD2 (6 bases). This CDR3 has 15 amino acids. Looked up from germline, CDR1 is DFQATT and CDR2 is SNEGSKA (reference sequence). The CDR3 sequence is CSTRDPLAISYEQYF. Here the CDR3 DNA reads TGCAGTACTAGAGATCCGCTAGCGATCTCCTACGAGCAGTACTTC.

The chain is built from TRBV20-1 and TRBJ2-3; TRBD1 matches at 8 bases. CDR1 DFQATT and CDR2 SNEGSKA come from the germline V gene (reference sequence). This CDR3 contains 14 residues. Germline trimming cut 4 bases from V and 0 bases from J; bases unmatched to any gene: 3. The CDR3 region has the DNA TGCAGTGCTATCCGGGACAGGAGCACAGATACGCAGTATTTT. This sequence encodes CSAIRDRSTDTQYF.

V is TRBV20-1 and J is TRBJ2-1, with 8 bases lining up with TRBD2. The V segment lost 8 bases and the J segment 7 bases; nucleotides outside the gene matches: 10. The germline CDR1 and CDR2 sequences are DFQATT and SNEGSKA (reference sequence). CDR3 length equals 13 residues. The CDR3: CSSPSGSNNEQFF. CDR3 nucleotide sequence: TGCAGTAGTCCTAGCGGGTCTAATAATGAGCAGTTCTTC.

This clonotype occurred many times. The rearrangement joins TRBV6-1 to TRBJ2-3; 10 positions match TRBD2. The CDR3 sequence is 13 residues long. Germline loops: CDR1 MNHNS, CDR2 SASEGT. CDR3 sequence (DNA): TGTCGAGCTAGCGGGAGAGGCGGAGATACGCAGTATTTT. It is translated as CRASGRGGDTQYF.

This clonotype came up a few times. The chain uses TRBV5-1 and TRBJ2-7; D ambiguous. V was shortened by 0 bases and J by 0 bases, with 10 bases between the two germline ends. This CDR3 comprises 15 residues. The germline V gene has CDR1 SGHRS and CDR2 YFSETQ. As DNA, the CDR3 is TGCGCCAGCAGCTTGGGGACCCATGGCTCCTACGAGCAGTACTTC. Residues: CASSLGTHGSYEQYF.

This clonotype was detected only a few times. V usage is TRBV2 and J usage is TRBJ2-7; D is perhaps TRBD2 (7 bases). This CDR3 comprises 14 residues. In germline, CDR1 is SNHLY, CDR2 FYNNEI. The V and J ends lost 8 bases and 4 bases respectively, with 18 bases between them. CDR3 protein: CASLRGGGDYEQYF. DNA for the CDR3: TGTGCCAGCCTGCGAGGGGGAGGGGATTACGAGCAGTACTTC.

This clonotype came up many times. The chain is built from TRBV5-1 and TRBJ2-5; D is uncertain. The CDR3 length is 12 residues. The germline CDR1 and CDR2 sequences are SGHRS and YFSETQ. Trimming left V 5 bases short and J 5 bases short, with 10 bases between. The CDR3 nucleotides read TGCGCCAGCAGTGAGGTCCTGGAGACCCAGTACTTC. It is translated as CASSEVLETQYF.

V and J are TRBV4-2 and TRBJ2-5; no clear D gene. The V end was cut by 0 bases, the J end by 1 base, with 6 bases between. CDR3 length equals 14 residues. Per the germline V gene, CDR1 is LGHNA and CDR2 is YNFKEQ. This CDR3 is CASSQDPRQETQYF. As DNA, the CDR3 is TGTGCCAGCAGCCAAGATCCCCGCCAAGAGACCCAGTACTTC.

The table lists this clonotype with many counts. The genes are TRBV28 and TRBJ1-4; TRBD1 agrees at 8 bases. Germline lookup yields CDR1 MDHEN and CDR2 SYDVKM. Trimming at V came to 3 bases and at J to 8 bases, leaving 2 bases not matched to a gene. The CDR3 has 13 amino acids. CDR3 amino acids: CASSLDRVEKLFF. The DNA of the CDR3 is TGTGCCAGCAGTTTGGACAGGGTAGAAAAACTGTTTTTT.